A single sample is the source of the 18 T cell receptor beta chains below, sequenced in a study of blood T cell repertoires in COVID-19. Produced via immunoSEQ multiplex PCR; TCRdb's table is partial and in-frame only. The table includes 65,000 to 80,000 clones, roughly 90% detected once. Sequenced material: peripheral blood. All receptors come from a man aged 30 to 39 with acute or convalescent COVID-19.

This clone qualifies as medium-sized. The chain links TRBV27 to TRBJ2-3, with D possibly TRBD1 on 6 matching bases. Germline-derived CDR1 and CDR2 are MNHEY and SMNVEV (reference sequence). The CDR3 contains 15 residues. V gave up 6 bases and J gave up 2 bases, with 15 bases separating them. This CDR3 reads CASSLDSSNTDTQYF. The CDR3 DNA reads TGTGCCAGCAGCCTGGACAGTTCAAACACAGATACGCAGTATTTT.

The genes are TRBV19 and TRBJ1-5; 7 positions agree with TRBD1. Germline V lookup: CDR1 LNHDA, CDR2 SQIVND (reference sequence). This CDR3 region has 14 residues. V was pared by 6 bases and J by 3 bases, with 5 bases of the junction left unmatched. The CDR3 DNA follows: TGTGCCAGTAGCAGGGGACAGTACAATCAGCCCCAGCATTTT. Translating it yields CASSRGQYNQPQHF.

CDR3 sequence (DNA): TGCGCCAGCAGCCAAGAGGGCTCCGGGACAGGGGGCGTAGATACGCAGTATTTT. Amino acid sequence: CASSQEGSGTGGVDTQYF. This chain joins TRBV4-1 and TRBJ2-3; 12 bases align to TRBD1. V lost 0 bases, J lost 5 bases, and 9 bases stayed unmatched. CDR1 is MGHRA, CDR2 YSYEKL, per germline. There are 18 residues in the CDR3.

V gene TRBV28 combines with J gene TRBJ1-2; D unresolved. With 4 bases removed from V and 8 bases from J, the gap between germline ends came to 17 bases. CDR3 size: 14 residues. Germline CDR1 and CDR2: MDHEN and SYDVKM. This CDR3 reads CASSSTGEIWGYTF. CDR3 bases: TGTGCCAGCAGTTCTACCGGGGAGATTTGGGGCTACACCTTC.

The chain couples TRBV7-9 to TRBJ2-7, with unresolved D. This CDR3 is built from 13 residues. V lost 1 base to trimming and J lost 3 bases, with 7 bases between them. Per the germline V gene, CDR1 is SEHNR and CDR2 is FQNEAQ (reference sequence). The CDR3 is CASSLGRGYEQYF. In nucleotides, the CDR3 is TGTGCCAGCAGCTTAGGGAGAGGCTACGAGCAGTACTTC.

The chain carries TRBV6-6 and TRBJ2-7; 10 bases line up with TRBD2. Trimming took 0 bases from V and 4 from J; bases not matched to a gene: 6. Germline CDR1 is MNHNY and CDR2 is SVGAGI (reference sequence). The CDR3 length is 16 residues. The DNA for the CDR3 is TGTGCCAGCAGTTACTCGCCTAGCGGGAGTTTATACGAGCAGTACTTC. This gives the protein CASSYSPSGSLYEQYF.

The chain employs TRBV6-5 and TRBJ1-1; 9 bases match TRBD1. Germline CDR1 and CDR2: MNHEY and SVGAGI. V gave up 6 bases and J gave up 2 bases; unmatched junction bases: 7. The CDR3 consists of 15 residues. The CDR3 DNA reads TGTGCCAGCAGGGTGAACAGGGGGCGTAACACTGAAGCTTTCTTT. Translating gives CASRVNRGRNTEAFF.

The V and J genes are TRBV6-5 and TRBJ2-5; maybe TRBD1 (6 bases). The V and J ends lost 3 bases and 5 bases respectively, with 16 bases between them. Germline V gene data show CDR1 as MNHEY and CDR2 as SVGAGI. CDR3 length equals 15 residues. The CDR3, as DNA: TGTGCCAGCAGTTATGGTACAGGGAATGGGGAGACCCAGTACTTC. It codes for CASSYGTGNGETQYF.

The V call is TRBV24-1, the J call TRBJ2-3, with 7 bases fitting TRBD2. CDR1 and CDR2 (germline): KGHDR, SFDVKD. Trimming took 5 bases from V and 4 from J; bases not matched to a gene: 8. There are 15 residues in the CDR3. The CDR3 reads CATSGGKRDADTQYF. In DNA, the CDR3 is TGTGCCACCAGTGGGGGGAAGCGGGACGCAGATACGCAGTATTTT.

This chain joins TRBV6-5 and TRBJ2-2; perhaps TRBD1 as D (6 bases). The CDR3 length is 14 residues. The V gene's germline CDR1 is MNHEY and CDR2 SVGAGI. Trimming took 6 bases from V and 5 from J, leaving 13 bases between them. CDR3 bases: TGTGCCAGCAGACGTGACAGGAGAACCGGGGAGCTGTTTTTT. Residues: CASRRDRRTGELFF.

V is TRBV7-8 and J is TRBJ2-6; D remains ambiguous. Trimming stripped 1 base from V and 4 bases from J, with 8 bases between. Germline-derived CDR1 and CDR2 are SGHVS and FQNEAQ. The CDR3 contains 15 residues. CDR3 DNA: TGTGCCAGCAGCTTAGTTTCCGGGGGGGCCAACGTCCTGACTTTC. Encoded protein: CASSLVSGGANVLTF.

CDR3 sequence: CASSLVGALGYTF. CDR3 nucleotides: TGTGCCAGCAGCTTAGTAGGGGCGTTGGGCTACACCTTC. The chain combines TRBV11-2 with TRBJ1-2; TRBD1 might be the D (5 bases). CDR1 and CDR2 (germline): SGHAT, FQNNGV. This CDR3 is 13 amino acids long. Trimming removed 1 base at V and 8 bases at J, with 11 bases between.

The chain has TRBV5-1 and TRBJ2-1; 10 bases fit TRBD2. The germline CDR1 and CDR2 sequences are SGHRS and YFSETQ. The V and J ends lost 0 bases and 4 bases, in that order; junction bases with no gene match: 1. The CDR3 has 15 residues. The CDR3 region is CASSLALAGYNEQFF. CDR3 nucleotide sequence: TGCGCCAGCAGCTTGGCACTAGCGGGGTACAATGAGCAGTTCTTC.

This chain joins TRBV2 and TRBJ2-3, with 8 bases fitting TRBD1. Germline V gene lookup returns CDR1 SNHLY and CDR2 FYNNEI. CDR3 length: 15 residues. With 8 bases clipped from V and 0 bases from J, the junction kept 7 bases outside the gene matches. The CDR3 region has the DNA TGTGCCAGCCGACGGGACAGGCCCAGCACAGATACGCAGTATTTT. Its translation: CASRRDRPSTDTQYF.

The chain joins TRBV2 to TRBJ1-2; TRBD1 matches 9 bases. The CDR3 runs 14 residues. After removal of 7 bases from V and 9 bases from J, the junction contained 12 bases not matched to a gene. The V gene's germline CDR1 is SNHLY and CDR2 FYNNEI. The CDR3 is CASMDRGAFMRYTF. The CDR3, as DNA: TGTGCCAGCATGGACAGGGGAGCTTTTATGCGCTACACCTTC.

This clone is a singleton in its sample. The genes are TRBV5-4 and TRBJ1-2; tentative D call: TRBD1 (6 bases). Germline CDR1 and CDR2: SGHNT and YYREEE (reference sequence). The CDR3 contains 14 residues. Deletions cut 3 bases from V and 6 bases from J, with 15 bases between. The CDR3 DNA follows: TGTGCCAGCAGCTCCGGGAACAGGGAAAATGGCTACACCTTC. Translating gives CASSSGNRENGYTF.

This clone was counted a few times. V usage is TRBV2 and J usage is TRBJ1-1; D possibly corresponds to TRBD1 (6 bases). Between the trimmed V and J ends, which lost 4 bases and 3 bases, there was a span of 12 bases. Germline loops: CDR1 SNHLY, CDR2 FYNNEI. CDR3 length: 14 amino acids. CDR3 residues: CASSVLHRDTEAFF. In DNA, the CDR3 is TGTGCCAGCAGTGTCCTTCACAGGGACACTGAAGCTTTCTTT.

This chain connects TRBV6-2 or TRBV6-3 to TRBJ1-1, with D tentatively TRBD1 (5 bases). Germline V lookup: CDR1 MNHEY, CDR2 SVGEGT. V shed 4 bases and J shed 4 bases, with 16 bases lying between them. The CDR3 extends over 15 amino acids. The CDR3 nucleotides read TGTGCCAGCAGTTCCCAGGGCTGGTCTAGCACTGAAGCTTTCTTT. As protein: CASSSQGWSSTEAFF.